The 23 T cell receptor beta chains below were found in one sample sequenced in a study of T-cell reconstitution after alpha-beta-depleted transplantation in children. The TCRbeta library incorporated unique molecular identifiers. TCRdb independently ran MiXCR on the PCR reads; one entry per CDR3 protein. The table shows about half a million distinct CDR3 sequences, with roughly an eighth occurring only once. This sample comprised PBMCs from the stem cell graft donor, obtained from the stem cell graft. The receptors were sampled from a human donor who donated a stem cell graft to a child with combined immunodeficiency.

The rearrangement joins TRBV28 to TRBJ2-1, with a weak D call TRBD2 (5 bases). The germline gives CDR1 MDHEN, CDR2 SYDVKM. The CDR3 extends over 13 amino acids. Between the trimmed V and J ends, which lost 2 bases and 7 bases, there was a span of 9 bases. The DNA for the CDR3 is TGTGCCAGCAGTTTAGGGAGATGGAATGAGCAGTTCTTC. Its translation is CASSLGRWNEQFF.

The sample holds many counts of this clonotype. The rearrangement joins TRBV5-1 to TRBJ2-3; 7 bases fit TRBD1. The V and J ends lost 4 bases and 0 bases, in that order; junction bases with no gene match: 8. Germline CDR1 is SGHRS and CDR2 is YFSETQ. CDR3 size: 16 residues. The CDR3 nucleotides are TGCGCCAGCAGCCAGGGACAGCTCTCTAGCACAGATACGCAGTATTTT. Translation gives CASSQGQLSSTDTQYF.

This clonotype was observed at least ten times. The gene calls are TRBV5-1 and TRBJ1-1; D remains unclear. The germline V gene has CDR1 SGHRS and CDR2 YFSETQ. V lost 0 bases to trimming and J lost 8 bases, with 11 bases between them. The CDR3 has 13 amino acids. The CDR3 DNA reads TGCGCCAGCAGCTTGGACCGGGGATCCGAAGCTTTCTTT. Protein product: CASSLDRGSEAFF.

This clonotype was seen many times. This chain connects TRBV29-1 to TRBJ2-1; no reliable D call. The CDR3 runs to 15 residues. Germline lookup yields CDR1 SQVTM and CDR2 ANQGSEA. V lost 2 bases and J 4 bases, leaving 15 bases between the germline ends. CDR3 nucleotides: TGCAGCGTTGAAACCCACCAACCGCTATACAATGAGCAGTTCTTC. Translating it yields CSVETHQPLYNEQFF.

The sample holds a few counts of this clonotype. This chain's CDR3 is CSVDPTSGRGNEQFF. As DNA, the CDR3 is TGCAGCGTTGACCCTACTAGCGGGAGGGGAAATGAGCAGTTCTTC. The J gene is TRBJ2-1, the V gene TRBV29-1; 13 nucleotides match TRBD2. Per germline, CDR1 SQVTM and CDR2 ANQGSEA. V shed 3 bases, J shed 7 bases, and the junction held 6 bases outside the gene matches. CDR3 length: 15 residues.

This chain connects TRBV5-1 to TRBJ2-5; 7 bases are a match to TRBD1. V shed 4 bases and J 1 base; nucleotides not matched to a gene: 4. The CDR3 spans 14 residues. From germline, CDR1 is SGHRS and CDR2 YFSETQ. The CDR3 is CASSADRVQETQYF. Here the CDR3 DNA reads TGCGCCAGCAGCGCCGACAGGGTCCAAGAGACCCAGTACTTC.

This chain connects TRBV21-1 to TRBJ2-7; TRBD1, as called in the table, went unchecked against the DNA. TRBV21-1 is labeled a pseudogene. This CDR3 contains 17 residues. The CDR3 spells CASSTLQGQGGNYEQYF. CDR3 nucleotides: TGTGCCAGCAGCACTTTACAAGGGCAGGGGGGAAACTACGAGCAGTACTTC.

This clonotype was seen more than once but under ten times. The chain recombines TRBV6-2 or TRBV6-3 with TRBJ2-7, with D unresolved. Trimming left V 2 bases short and J 2 bases short, with 7 bases between. Germline loops: CDR1 MNHEY, CDR2 SVGEGT. This CDR3 is built from 13 residues. The CDR3 DNA follows: TGTGCCAGCAGTTACCTTGAGACCTACGAGCAGTACTTC. Protein product: CASSYLETYEQYF.

This clonotype has just a few counts. The rearrangement uses TRBV2 and TRBJ2-5; 7 positions match TRBD1. The germline gives CDR1 SNHLY, CDR2 FYNNEI. The CDR3 runs 11 residues. CDR3 amino acids: CAGGQQETQYF. The DNA for the CDR3 is TGTGCAGGGGGACAGCAAGAGACCCAGTACTTC.

V is TRBV24-1 and J is TRBJ2-3; D is uncertain. Germline CDR1 is KGHDR and CDR2 is SFDVKD. The V end lost 1 base, the J end lost 2 bases, and 6 bases lay between the germline ends. The CDR3 covers 14 residues. CDR3 DNA: TGTGCCACCAGTGATTTTCTTTCCACAGATACGCAGTATTTT. Its protein product is CATSDFLSTDTQYF.

This clonotype showed up many times. The V and J genes are TRBV13 and TRBJ2-3; 11 bases agree with TRBD2. The CDR3 sequence is 18 residues long. CDR1 and CDR2 (germline): PRHDT, FYEKMQ (reference sequence). After removal of 4 bases from V and 4 bases from J, the junction contained 13 bases not matched to a gene. This CDR3 reads CASSSPYTSGSMADTQYF. CDR3 in DNA: TGTGCCAGCAGCTCGCCATACACTAGCGGGAGTATGGCAGATACGCAGTATTTT.

V gene TRBV5-1 combines with J gene TRBJ2-1, with D possibly matching TRBD1 (6 bases). V was cut by 0 bases and J by 0 bases, with 10 bases left in between. Germline values: CDR1 SGHRS, CDR2 YFSETQ. CDR3 length: 16 residues. CDR3 protein: CASSLGGQNSYNEQFF. DNA of the CDR3: TGCGCCAGCAGCTTGGGGGGACAAAACTCCTACAATGAGCAGTTCTTC.

This clonotype was observed at least ten times. This chain joins TRBV6-4 and TRBJ2-1; the match to TRBD2 covers 14 bases. The CDR3 covers 23 residues. The V gene's germline CDR1 is MRHNA and CDR2 SNTAGT. Trimming cost V 7 bases and J 0 bases; bases outside gene matches: 23. DNA for the CDR3: TGTGCCAGCACTCTAAGGGGACTAGCGGGAGTCTTCTCCGGCCTTAGCTCCTACAATGAGCAGTTCTTC. Its protein product is CASTLRGLAGVFSGLSSYNEQFF.

This clonotype was recorded many times. This chain uses TRBV9 with TRBJ2-3; 8 bases align to TRBD1. Germline CDR1 reads SGDLS; CDR2 reads YYNGEE. Trimming cost V 9 bases and J 6 bases; bases outside gene matches: 12. The CDR3 covers 14 residues. The CDR3 bases are TGTGCCACCAGGTCCGGACAGGGAAGGGATACGCAGTATTTT. Residues: CATRSGQGRDTQYF.

This clonotype was detected only a few times. The chain is built from TRBV7-9 and TRBJ2-1; D possibly corresponds to TRBD1 (5 bases). CDR3 length: 12 amino acids. The V and J ends lost 3 bases and 7 bases respectively, with 7 bases between them. The germline gives CDR1 SEHNR, CDR2 FQNEAQ (reference sequence). CDR3 DNA: TGTGCCAGCAGCTTGACAGTTAATGAGCAGTTCTTC. Protein: CASSLTVNEQFF.

This clonotype was counted ten times or more. The chain combines TRBV29-1 with TRBJ2-3; D is unclear. CDR1 and CDR2 from the germline V gene are SQVTM and ANQGSEA. There are 12 residues in the CDR3. The V gene lost 6 bases and the J gene lost 2 bases, with 9 bases spanning the gap. CDR3 nucleotides: TGCAGCGTCACGACGGACACAGATACGCAGTATTTT. Translated, it gives CSVTTDTDTQYF.

This clonotype was seen at least ten times. Here the CDR3 DNA reads TGTGCCAGCAGCTTAAGTAATAGCGGTTACACAGATACGCAGTATTTT. Encoded protein: CASSLSNSGYTDTQYF. The V call is TRBV7-2, the J call TRBJ2-3, with D possibly TRBD2 on 6 matching bases. Trimming removed 2 bases from V and 2 bases from J, with 14 bases in between. The length of the CDR3 is 16 residues. Germline V CDR1 and CDR2: SGHTA, FQGNSA.

This clonotype was found a few times. The chain joins TRBV15 to TRBJ2-5, with D tentatively TRBD2 (6 bases). Germline CDR1 LNHNV, CDR2 YYDKDF (reference sequence). The CDR3 totals 16 residues. V lost 0 bases and J lost 2, with 13 bases in between. The CDR3 DNA follows: TGTGCCACCAGCAGAGAGGGGGGACGGTATCAAGAGACCCAGTACTTC. Amino acid sequence: CATSREGGRYQETQYF. Variable domain in full (rest from reference TRBV15 and TRBJ2-5): DAMVIQNPRYQVTQFGKPVTLSCSQTLNHNVMYWYQQKSSQAPKLLFHYYDKDFNNEADTPDNFQSRRPNTSFCFLDIRSPGLGDTAMYLCATSREGGRYQETQYFGPGTRLLVL.

This clonotype was detected ten times or more. The chain joins TRBV10-3 to TRBJ2-5; TRBD2 matches at 8 bases. V shed 6 bases, J shed 1 base, and the junction held 7 bases outside the gene matches. Germline V gene data show CDR1 as ENHRY and CDR2 as SYGVKD. The CDR3 loop spans 15 amino acids. The CDR3 DNA follows: TGTGCCATCAGACCAGGACTAGCCTTCCAAGAGACCCAGTACTTC. The encoded protein is CAIRPGLAFQETQYF.

The chain joins TRBV5-1 to TRBJ2-1, with 8 bases aligning to TRBD2. V gave up 7 bases and J gave up 6 bases; unmatched junction bases: 9. The CDR3 has 14 amino acids. CDR1 and CDR2 from the germline V gene are SGHRS and YFSETQ. This chain's CDR3 is CASSLPGGTNEQFF. CDR3 bases: TGCGCCAGCTCCTTGCCGGGGGGGACCAATGAGCAGTTCTTC.

This clonotype has ten or more counts. The chain couples TRBV20-1 to TRBJ1-5; D not resolved. With 1 base removed from V and 3 bases from J, the gap between germline ends came to 13 bases. CDR1 is DFQATT, CDR2 SNEGSKA, per germline (reference sequence). The CDR3 extends over 15 amino acids. CDR3 sequence reads: CSARALGGLNQPQHF. As DNA, the CDR3 is TGCAGTGCTAGAGCCCTGGGAGGGCTCAATCAGCCCCAGCATTTT.

This clonotype was counted only a few times. The genes are TRBV12-3 or TRBV12-4 and TRBJ2-7, with D possibly matching TRBD1 (6 bases). CDR3 length: 15 amino acids. Between the trimmed V and J ends, which lost 8 bases and 3 bases, there was a span of 20 bases. The CDR3 sequence is CASSLSPGHDYEQYF. The CDR3 nucleotides are TGTGCCAGCTCCCTCTCTCCGGGACACGACTACGAGCAGTACTTC.

This clonotype was seen many times. This CDR3 reads CASSLMGAPTDTQYF. The CDR3 DNA follows: TGCGCCAGCAGCTTGATGGGGGCCCCCACAGATACGCAGTATTTT. The genes are TRBV5-1 and TRBJ2-3, with a weak D call TRBD1 (6 bases). V lost 1 base to trimming and J lost 2 bases, with 11 bases between them. The CDR3 runs 15 residues. CDR1 SGHRS and CDR2 YFSETQ come from the germline V gene.